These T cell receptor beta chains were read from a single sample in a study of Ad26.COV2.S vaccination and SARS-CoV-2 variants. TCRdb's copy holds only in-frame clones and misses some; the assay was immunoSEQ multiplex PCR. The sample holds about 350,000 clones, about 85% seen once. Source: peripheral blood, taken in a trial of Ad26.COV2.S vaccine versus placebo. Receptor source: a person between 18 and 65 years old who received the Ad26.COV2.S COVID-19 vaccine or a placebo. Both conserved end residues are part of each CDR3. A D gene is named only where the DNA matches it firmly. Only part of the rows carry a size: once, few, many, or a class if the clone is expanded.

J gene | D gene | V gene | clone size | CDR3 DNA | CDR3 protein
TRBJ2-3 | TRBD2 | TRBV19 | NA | TGTGCCAGTAGTATGGAAGGACTAGCGGGGCCTTCCGATACGCAGTATTTT | CASSMEGLAGPSDTQYF
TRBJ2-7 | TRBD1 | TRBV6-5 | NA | TGTGCCAGCAGCCTGACAGGGGCTACGAACGAGCAGTACTTC | CASSLTGATNEQYF
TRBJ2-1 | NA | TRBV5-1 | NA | TGCGCCAGCAGCGCTGGAGGGGGGACCTACAATGAGCAGTTCTTC | CASSAGGGTYNEQFF
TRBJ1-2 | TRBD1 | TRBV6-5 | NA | TGTGCCAGCAGTTACGGGACAGCGTACTATGGCTACACCTTC | CASSYGTAYYGYTF
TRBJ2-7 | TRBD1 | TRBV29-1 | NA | TGCAGCGTTGTGATAGGGGGCGGGTACGAGCAGTACTTC | CSVVIGGGYEQYF
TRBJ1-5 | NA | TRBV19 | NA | TGTGCCAGTACTCCCACGGGGGGGGCTACGAGCAATCAGCCCCAGCATTTT | CASTPTGGATSNQPQHF
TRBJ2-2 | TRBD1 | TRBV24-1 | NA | TGTGCCACCAGTTCCAACAGGGGTAGGGACACCGGGGAGCTGTTTTTT | CATSSNRGRDTGELFF
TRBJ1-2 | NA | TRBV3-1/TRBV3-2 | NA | TGTGCCAGCAGCCAAGATAACAGTCCCTATGGCTACACCTTC | CASSQDNSPYGYTF
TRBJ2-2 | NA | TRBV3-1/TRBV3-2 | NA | TGTGCCAGCAGCCATCGGAAATCCGCGAACACCGGGGAGCTGTTTTTT | CASSHRKSANTGELFF
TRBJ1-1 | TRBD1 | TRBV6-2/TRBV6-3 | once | TGTGCCAGCAGTCTTCACAGGGGCCAATTCAACACTGAAGCTTTCTTT | CASSLHRGQFNTEAFF
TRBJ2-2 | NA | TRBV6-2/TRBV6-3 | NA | TGTGCCAGCAGTTACGGTGCGACCAACACCGGGGAGCTGTTTTTT | CASSYGATNTGELFF
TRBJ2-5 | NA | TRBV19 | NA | TGTGCCAGTAGTAAACTACAGGGTCCCCAAGAGACCCAGTACTTC | CASSKLQGPQETQYF
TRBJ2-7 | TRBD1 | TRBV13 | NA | TGTGCCAGCAGCTTGGGGACAGGGTACTACGAGCAGTACTTC | CASSLGTGYYEQYF
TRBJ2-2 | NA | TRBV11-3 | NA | TGTGCCAGCAGCTTTAATACTGCTACCGGGGAGCTGTTTTTT | CASSFNTATGELFF
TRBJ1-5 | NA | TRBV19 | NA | TGTGCCAGTAGTAACGGGCGTTATGGCAATCAGCCCCAGCATTTT | CASSNGRYGNQPQHF
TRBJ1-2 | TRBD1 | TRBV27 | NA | TGTGCCAGCAGTCCCCAGACAGGGAACTATGGCTACACCTTC | CASSPQTGNYGYTF
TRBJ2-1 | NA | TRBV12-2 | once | TGTGCAAGTCGCTTCAGTAGGACGGGAATTCTTGAGCAGTTCTTC | CASRFSRTGILEQFF
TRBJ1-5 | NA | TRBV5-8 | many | TGTGCCAGCAGCTTGGGAACTCAGGGAAGACGGCAGCCCCAGCATTTT | CASSLGTQGRRQPQHF
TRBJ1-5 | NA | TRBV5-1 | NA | TGCGCCAGCAGCATAGGGGACAATCAGCCCCAGCATTTT | CASSIGDNQPQHF
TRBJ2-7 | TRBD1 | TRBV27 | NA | TGTGCCAGCAGTCTCCTAAGCAGAGGGACAGGGGGCTACGAGCAGTACTTC | CASSLLSRGTGGYEQYF
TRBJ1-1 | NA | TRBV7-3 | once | TGTGCCAGCAGTAGAATGGCTGACACTGAAGCTTTCTTT | CASSRMADTEAFF
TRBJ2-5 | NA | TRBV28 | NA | TGTGCCAGCACCGCAGACGGACAGTCCATCTTACCCCAGTACTTC | CASTADGQSILPQYF
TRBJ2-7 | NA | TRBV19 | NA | TGTGCCAGTAGTATAAAGACCGGGTGGGACGAGCAGTACTTC | CASSIKTGWDEQYF
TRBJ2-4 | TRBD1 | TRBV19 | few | TGTGCCAGTAGCGGAGCAGGGGGCACCAAAAACATTCAGTACTTC | CASSGAGGTKNIQYF
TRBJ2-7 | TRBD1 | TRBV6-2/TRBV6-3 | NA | TGTGCCAGCAGTTACTCGAGGGACAGGAAGCCCTACGAGCAGTACTTC | CASSYSRDRKPYEQYF
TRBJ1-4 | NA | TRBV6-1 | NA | TGTGCCAGCAGTGAAGTTTACAGGGAGAATGAAAAACTGTTTTTT | CASSEVYRENEKLFF
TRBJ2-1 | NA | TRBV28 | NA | TGTGCCAGCAGTTTCGAGAGGCCCTACAATGAGCAGTTCTTC | CASSFERPYNEQFF
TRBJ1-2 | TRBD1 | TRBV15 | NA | TGTGCCACCAGCAGAGAGACAGGGGGCGCGGGGGGCTACACCTTC | CATSRETGGAGGYTF
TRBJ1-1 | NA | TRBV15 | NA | TGTGCCACCAGCAGAGATCTATCTTCTGAAGCTTTCTTT | CATSRDLSSEAFF
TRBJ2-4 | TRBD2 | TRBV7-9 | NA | TGTGCCAGCAGCGTTACTAGCGGGGGCTTGGCCAAAAACATTCAGTACTTC | CASSVTSGGLAKNIQYF
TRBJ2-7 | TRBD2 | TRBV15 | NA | TGTGCCACCAGCAGAGGTAGCGGGAAGCCCGACGAGCAGTACTTC | CATSRGSGKPDEQYF
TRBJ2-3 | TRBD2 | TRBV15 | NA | TGTGCCACCAGCAGAGATCATGGAGCGGGGGCCTTGGATACGCAGTATTTT | CATSRDHGAGALDTQYF
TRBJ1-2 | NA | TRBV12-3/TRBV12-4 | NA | TGTGCCAGCAGTCGGGGCAGGGAGAGGGGCTACACCTTC | CASSRGRERGYTF
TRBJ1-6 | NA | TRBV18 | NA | TGTGCCAGCTCACCGACGGCCATTCGGGGATCACCCCTCCACTTT | CASSPTAIRGSPLHF
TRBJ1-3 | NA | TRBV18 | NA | TGTGCCAGCTCACCCACCGGAGGGAACCCTGGAAACACCATATATTTT | CASSPTGGNPGNTIYF
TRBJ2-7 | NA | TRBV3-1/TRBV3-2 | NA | TGTGCCAGCAGACTGGCCGGGTACGAGCAGTACTTC | CASRLAGYEQYF
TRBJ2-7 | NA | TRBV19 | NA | TGTGCCAGTAGTGAGGTGGACAGGGACTACGAAGAGCAGTACTTC | CASSEVDRDYEEQYF
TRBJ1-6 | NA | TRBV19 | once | TGTGCCAGTAGCCGAGGGGCAGACCCCCTTCGGAATTCACCCCTCCACTTT | CASSRGADPLRNSPLHF
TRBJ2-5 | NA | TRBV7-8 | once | TGTGCCAGCAGCCCGGGACGGAGAGAGACCCAGTACTTC | CASSPGRRETQYF
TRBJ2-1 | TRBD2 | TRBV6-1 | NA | TGTGCCAGCAGTGGGGCGGGGGGCTCCCCCTACAATGAGCAGTTCTTC | CASSGAGGSPYNEQFF
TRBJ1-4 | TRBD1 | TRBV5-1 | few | TGCGCCAGCAGCTTGGCACCCGGGACAGGCGATGAAAAACTGTTTTTT | CASSLAPGTGDEKLFF
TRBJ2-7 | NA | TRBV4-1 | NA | TGCGCCAGCAGCCAAGATGGGCTAGGGGGCTACGAGCAGTACTTC | CASSQDGLGGYEQYF
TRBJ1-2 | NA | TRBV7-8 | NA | TGTGCCAGCAGCTTAGGGGGTCAGGGTTATGGCTACACCTTC | CASSLGGQGYGYTF
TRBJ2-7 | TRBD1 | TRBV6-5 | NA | TGTGCCAGCAGGGGGACAGGGAAAGGTTCCTACGAGCAGTACTTC | CASRGTGKGSYEQYF
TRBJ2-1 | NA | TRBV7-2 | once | TGTGCCAGCAGCCGGGCCGCCGGCTTAAATGAGCAGTTCTTC | CASSRAAGLNEQFF
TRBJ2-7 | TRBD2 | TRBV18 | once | TGTGCCAGCTCACCACCGACGCTAGCGGGAGCCTACGAGCAGTACTTC | CASSPPTLAGAYEQYF
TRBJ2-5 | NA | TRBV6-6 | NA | TGTGCCAGCAGTAAACTAGTGATCACGGGAGAGACCCAGTACTTC | CASSKLVITGETQYF